This T cell receptor (beta chain) comes out of a study of T cells after yellow fever vaccination. The overall study: Fractions with few cells were prepared using SMART-Seq v4 Ultra Low Input.

This clonotype was seen ten or more times. Its antigen is as yet unknown. The TCR cDNA carried a universal primer site and UMIs from 5'RACE template switching. MiXCR, run by TCRdb on the 5' RACE reads, gives a single entry per CDR3 protein. The sample comprises about 330,000 distinct CDR3 sequences, about 4% of which are singletons, and 20% to 25% rests with the top ten. This CDR3 has 16 residues. V gave up 2 bases and J gave up 8 bases; unmatched junction bases: 10. Germline V gene sequence: CDR1 LGHNA, CDR2 YNFKEQ. General observations from the study: Repertoires obtained by FACS sorting could include abundant clonotypes that entered as contaminants from the bulk population.

This specimen was PBMCs, taken 5 days after the yellow fever booster vaccination. The J gene is TRBJ1-2, the V gene TRBV4-2, with 11 bases lining up with TRBD1. This receptor was obtained from a young man who received the YFV17D yellow fever vaccine. The DNA for the CDR3 is TGTGCCAGCAGCCAATATACCGAGGACAGGGGGCCCGGCTACACCTTC. Its protein product is CASSQYTEDRGPGYTF.